There are many counts of the clone carrying this T cell receptor (beta chain). Its specificity is unknown. Trimming removed 5 bases from V and 3 bases from J; junction bases left unmatched: 5. Germline assignment: CDR1 SGHKS and CDR2 YYEKEE (reference sequence). This CDR3 spans 15 amino acids. The data originate from a study of T-cell memory formation after mild COVID-19. Study-wide points: Chiefly within CM and EM were the contracting CD4+ clones; CD8+ ones were within EMRA. Later expanders leaned CD4+, whereas day 15 to 85 contracting clones were balanced CD4/CD8.

TCRdb independently ran MiXCR on the 5' RACE reads; one entry per CDR3 protein. The top ten clones hold roughly 0.8% of a sample with about 39,000 distinct CDR3 sequences, roughly 6.1% of them seen once. The sample consisted of PBMCs or a T cell subset sorted from them (not recorded which). This sequence joins TRBV5-5 and TRBJ2-1, with 10 bases lining up with TRBD2. The TCR was taken from an adult who had mild COVID-19 (a few samples of this study predate the infection). Cell type and time point are not known. CDR3 amino acids: CASRSSGGLYNEQFF. The CDR3, as DNA: TGTGCCAGCAGGTCTAGCGGGGGACTCTACAATGAGCAGTTCTTC.